Each of the 24 T cell receptor beta chains below was sequenced from the same sample in a study of T cell changes during pregnancy in multiple sclerosis. Profiled with immunoSEQ multiplex PCR; TCRdb holds only in-frame clones, not every one. The sample contains around 100,000 clones, 80% to 95% of which appear only once. The sequencing used peripheral blood, collected after pregnancy. The receptors shown here come from a female donor with multiple sclerosis, enrolled in a pregnancy study.

The CDR3 loop reads CAISEGGYQPQHF. CDR3 DNA: TGTGCCATCAGTGAAGGAGGGTATCAGCCCCAGCATTTT. This chain connects TRBV10-3 to TRBJ1-5; D unresolved. CDR1 is ENHRY and CDR2 is SYGVKD in the germline V gene. Trimming removed 3 bases at V and 5 bases at J, with 8 bases between. The CDR3 consists of 13 residues.

The rearrangement uses TRBV7-9 and TRBJ1-2; 10 bases map to TRBD1. The CDR3 is 16 residues long. The junction had 7 bases not matched to a gene; V was cut back by 4 bases and J by 2 bases. The germline V gene encodes CDR1 SEHNR and CDR2 FQNEAQ (reference sequence). In DNA form, the CDR3 reads TGTGCCAGCAGCTCCGGTTCGGGACAGGGGAACTATGGCTACACCTTC. This encodes CASSSGSGQGNYGYTF.

The table lists this clone with a count of one. The rearrangement joins TRBV7-2 to TRBJ2-3, with 10 positions matching TRBD2. V was clipped by 2 bases and J by 2 bases; unmatched bases: 10. Germline lookup yields CDR1 SGHTA and CDR2 FQGNSA. The CDR3 sequence is 18 residues long. Here the CDR3 reads CASSLRGASGGTTDTQYF. The CDR3 DNA is TGTGCCAGCAGCTTAAGGGGGGCTAGCGGGGGTACCACAGATACGCAGTATTTT.

The V and J genes are TRBV5-1 and TRBJ2-6, with TRBD1 as a possible D gene (6 bases). The CDR3 has 18 amino acids. V was clipped by 4 bases and J by 1 base, with 18 bases between them. From germline, CDR1 is SGHRS and CDR2 YFSETQ. CDR3 DNA sequence: TGCGCCAGCAGCGAGGTCAGGGGAGTCTCTTCTGGGGCCAACGTCCTGACTTTC. Translating it yields CASSEVRGVSSGANVLTF.

This chain links TRBV5-1 with TRBJ1-6; D is uncertain. Per the germline V gene, CDR1 is SGHRS and CDR2 is YFSETQ. The length of the CDR3 is 14 residues. Trimming shortened V by 4 bases and J by 3 bases, and 8 bases separated the two germline ends. The CDR3 DNA follows: TGCGCCAGCAGCCTTAACTACTATAATTCACCCCTCCACTTT. It yields the protein CASSLNYYNSPLHF.

The chain links TRBV2 to TRBJ1-1; 7 bases align to TRBD1. The length of the CDR3 is 12 residues. The V gene end was trimmed by 3 bases and the J gene end by 7 bases; junction bases not matched to a gene: 2. CDR1 SNHLY and CDR2 FYNNEI come from the germline V gene. As DNA, the CDR3 is TGTGCCAGCAGTGACAGGGGGTATGAAGCTTTCTTT. This sequence encodes CASSDRGYEAFF.

V and J are TRBV7-2 and TRBJ2-5; unclear D gene. The V gene lost 3 bases and the J gene lost 9 bases, with 14 bases spanning the gap. Germline assignment: CDR1 SGHTA and CDR2 FQGNSA. CDR3 length: 13 amino acids. CDR3 bases: TGTGCCAGCAGCTTCGGATGGGCGTTGGCCCAGTACTTC. Residues: CASSFGWALAQYF.

The chain couples TRBV6-1 to TRBJ2-7; the match to TRBD2 covers 9 bases. This CDR3 contains 15 residues. V shed 4 bases and J 2 bases; nucleotides not matched to a gene: 6. CDR1 and CDR2 (germline): MNHNS, SASEGT. The CDR3 spells CASSVEREAAYEQYF. Here the CDR3 DNA reads TGTGCCAGCAGTGTTGAGCGGGAGGCCGCCTACGAGCAGTACTTC.

The chain joins TRBV21-1 to TRBJ2-3; the table calls TRBD1, which could not be checked here. TRBV21-1 is deemed a pseudogene. The CDR3 sequence is 16 residues long. DNA for the CDR3: TGTGCCAGCAGCAAAGCCGGGACAGGGGAAGTGGATACGCAGTATTTT. Its protein is CASSKAGTGEVDTQYF.

In its sample, this clone was seen a few times. V and J are TRBV15 and TRBJ1-1; D uncertain. The V end was cut by 0 bases, the J end by 1 base, with 6 bases between. The CDR3 contains 14 residues. The germline gives CDR1 LNHNV, CDR2 YYDKDF (reference sequence). This CDR3 is CATSREAENTEAFF. The CDR3 DNA follows: TGTGCCACCAGCAGAGAAGCGGAGAACACTGAAGCTTTCTTT. The full variable domain, completed using reference TRBV15 and TRBJ1-1, is DAMVIQNPRYQVTQFGKPVTLSCSQTLNHNVMYWYQQKSSQAPKLLFHYYDKDFNNEADTPDNFQSRRPNTSFCFLDIRSPGLGDTAMYLCATSREAENTEAFFGQGTRLTVV.

This chain joins TRBV12-2 and TRBJ2-7; TRBD1 is the table's D call and was not checked against the DNA. TRBV12-2 is a listed pseudogene. The CDR3 sequence is 13 residues long. The CDR3 DNA follows: TGTGCAAGTCGCTCTCCAGGGGACCACGAGCAGTACTTC. Residues: CASRSPGDHEQYF.

This sequence joins TRBV5-4 and TRBJ2-2; 9 bases fit TRBD1. Germline V lookup: CDR1 SGHNT, CDR2 YYREEE (reference sequence). This CDR3 has 15 residues. After removal of 2 bases from V and 6 bases from J, the junction contained 5 bases not matched to a gene. As DNA, the CDR3 is TGTGCCAGCAGCTTTGGACAGGGGAGGGCCGGGGAGCTGTTTTTT. Its translation is CASSFGQGRAGELFF.

On this clone: The same CDR3 arises from other DNA sequences in this sample as well. The chain uses TRBV7-3 and TRBJ2-3, with a weak D call TRBD1 (6 bases). The V gene's germline CDR1 is SGHTA and CDR2 FQGTGA. CDR3 length: 13 amino acids. V was clipped by 4 bases and J by 6 bases, with 11 bases between them. The CDR3 DNA is TGTGCCAGCAGCTCCTCAGGGGCCGATACGCAGTATTTT. Protein product: CASSSSGADTQYF.

This clone was observed once. This rearrangement joins TRBV7-8 to TRBJ1-5; no clear D gene. CDR3 length: 15 residues. Germline lookup yields CDR1 SGHVS and CDR2 FQNEAQ. V was shortened by 1 base and J by 0 bases, with 7 bases between the two germline ends. The CDR3 sequence: CASSLDGYSNQPQHF. The DNA for the CDR3 is TGTGCCAGCAGCTTAGACGGGTATAGCAATCAGCCCCAGCATTTT.

In nucleotides, the CDR3 is TGTGCCAGCAGTTCCGGGGGTATAAGGGTTAGGTATAATTCACCCCTCCACTTT. Residues: CASSSGGIRVRYNSPLHF. This sequence joins TRBV27 and TRBJ1-6; D perhaps matches TRBD1 (5 bases). Looked up from germline, CDR1 is MNHEY and CDR2 is SMNVEV (reference sequence). This CDR3 has 18 amino acids. V lost 4 bases, J lost 4 bases, and 20 bases lay in between.

The J gene is TRBJ2-5, the V gene TRBV10-3, with D perhaps TRBD2 (6 bases). The germline V gene has CDR1 ENHRY and CDR2 SYGVKD. This CDR3 has 13 amino acids. Trimming shortened V by 4 bases and J by 5 bases, and 11 bases separated the two germline ends. The DNA of the CDR3 is TGTGCCATCAGTGTAAGGCTAGCGGAGACCCAGTACTTC. The encoded protein is CAISVRLAETQYF.

J is TRBJ2-7 and V is TRBV6-1; the D gene is possibly TRBD2 (6 bases). This CDR3 comprises 15 residues. Trimming pared 3 bases from V and 2 bases from J, leaving 14 bases between. Germline V gene sequence: CDR1 MNHNS, CDR2 SASEGT. The CDR3 protein is CASSEGWRGAYEQYF. In nucleotides, the CDR3 is TGTGCCAGCAGTGAGGGATGGCGGGGAGCCTACGAGCAGTACTTC.

The chain links TRBV7-3 to TRBJ2-1; 10 nucleotides match TRBD2. Losses at the gene ends were 1 base for V and 6 bases for J; bases not matched to a gene: 3. Germline V gives CDR1 SGHTA, CDR2 FQGTGA. The CDR3 consists of 15 residues. CDR3 region: CASSLIAGGGNEQFF. CDR3 bases: TGTGCCAGCAGCTTAATAGCGGGAGGTGGCAATGAGCAGTTCTTC.

The chain has TRBV19 and TRBJ2-7; weak D call: TRBD2 (6 bases). Germline CDR1 reads LNHDA; CDR2 reads SQIVND (reference sequence). V lost 5 bases to trimming and J lost 0 bases, with 14 bases between them. The CDR3 totals 15 residues. CDR3: CASSPGRGNSYEQYF. For the CDR3, the DNA is TGTGCCAGTAGTCCGGGTCGGGGGAACTCCTACGAGCAGTACTTC.

V usage is TRBV6-5 and J usage is TRBJ1-2; possibly TRBD1 for D (5 bases). The CDR3 extends over 15 amino acids. The ends were cut back, 8 bases at V and 8 bases at J, with 24 bases in the middle. Looked up from germline, CDR1 is MNHEY and CDR2 is SVGAGI. CDR3 DNA: TGTGCCAGCGGGGCCTCAACAGAGACTCCCTTAGGCTACACCTTC. It is translated as CASGASTETPLGYTF.

The J gene is TRBJ1-2, the V gene TRBV27, with 9 bases that match TRBD1. Trimming removed 5 bases from V and 4 bases from J; junction bases left unmatched: 8. CDR3 length: 15 residues. The V gene's germline CDR1 is MNHEY and CDR2 SMNVEV (reference sequence). CDR3 sequence (DNA): TGTGCCAGCAGTCCGGACAGGGGAGCTGGCTATGGCTACACCTTC. It is translated as CASSPDRGAGYGYTF.

This clone occurred once. The CDR3 sequence: CASSYAGTRYNEQFF. The CDR3, as DNA: TGTGCCAGCAGTTACGCGGGGACGCGATACAATGAGCAGTTCTTC. The J gene is TRBJ2-1, the V gene TRBV6-6, with D maybe TRBD2 (6 bases). Germline V gene sequence: CDR1 MNHNY, CDR2 SVGAGI (reference sequence). V was shortened by 2 bases and J by 4 bases, with 12 bases between the two germline ends. The CDR3 consists of 15 residues.

V is TRBV6-5 and J is TRBJ2-5, with TRBD1 matching over 10 bases. The CDR3 sequence is 15 residues long. Germline values: CDR1 MNHEY, CDR2 SVGAGI. With 4 bases clipped from V and 5 bases from J, the junction kept 7 bases outside the gene matches. CDR3 sequence: CASSSTGTGVETQYF. Here the CDR3 DNA reads TGTGCCAGCAGTTCCACCGGGACAGGGGTCGAGACCCAGTACTTC.

The chain uses TRBV1 and TRBJ2-7; the table's D call TRBD2 went unverified against the DNA. TRBV1 is designated a pseudogene. The CDR3 has 17 amino acids. CDR3 region: CTSSHPRLAGEQYEQYF. As DNA, the CDR3 is TGCACCAGCAGCCATCCCAGACTAGCGGGGGAACAATACGAGCAGTACTTC.